What follows is one T cell receptor (beta chain) and its context. This clone has ten or more counts. It has no known antigen specificity. No qualities accompany the bases; no much larger clone lies one base away. Other DNA variants within this sample encode the same CDR3. No patient had received any treatment before thyroid surgery. Using T-cell receptor beta sequencing, the researchers looked back retrospectively at clinical samples from patients, gathered between the early 2010s and the late 2010s. Trimming removed 8 bases from V and 0 bases from J, leaving 16 bases between the germline ends. From cysteine to phenylalanine, the CDR3 is 16 amino acids long. Here the CDR3 DNA is all that survives: 48 bases in frame from base 1. Looking up the germline V gene (reference sequence) yields CDR1 LNHDA and CDR2 SQIVND. The data were taken from a study of metastatic and nonmetastatic thyroid tumors (dated by TCRdb to the early 2020s). Some background on the complete study: Repertoires were compared across peripheral blood and tumor or nodule tissue samples from malignant and benign thyroid patients.

Broader findings and caveats from the paper: In both blood and tumor samples, malignant tumors were reported to have significantly higher TCR beta diversity than benign nodules.

Receptor libraries were prepared by PCR. These reads were obtained on an Illumina HiSeq 4000. The TCR beta-chain CDR3 region of each patient was profiled by high-throughput sequencing. As for the original processing: CDR3 differences across clinicopathological groups were used to build a classifier for discriminating distant-metastatic papillary thyroid cancer patients. Repertoire diversity was assessed with the Shannon index, and tumor-blood repertoire similarity with the Morisita-Horn index. The raw public data were reprocessed by TCRdb itself: fastp quality trimming at Q25, MiXCR clonotype calling, in-frame beta chains only. V and J calls and clone size were set by TCRdb, not the authors. The sample table holds roughly 59,000 clones, of which about 16% were seen once. Around 9% of the sample lies in the top ten.

Material: blood. The chain is assembled from TRBV19 and TRBJ2-2, with the D segment possibly TRBD1 or TRBD2, each aligning over 6 bases. This sequence was found in a male donor with papillary thyroid cancer or a benign thyroid nodule (not recorded which). Some clones in this sample may be carry-over from other donors' samples. The DNA sequence is TGTGCCAGTGGAAGGGGGGCTCTCTCGAACACCGGGGAGCTGTTTTTT. It is translated as CASGRGALSNTGELFF.